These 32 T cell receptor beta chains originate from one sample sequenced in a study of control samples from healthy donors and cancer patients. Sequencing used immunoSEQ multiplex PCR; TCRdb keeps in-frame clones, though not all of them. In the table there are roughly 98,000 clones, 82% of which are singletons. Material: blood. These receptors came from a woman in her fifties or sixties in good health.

The CDR3 region has the DNA TGTGCCAGCAGTGGCAGTCTGGGAAACACCATATATTTT. This translates into CASSGSLGNTIYF. The V and J genes are TRBV27 and TRBJ1-3; no clear D. CDR3 length: 13 amino acids. Trimming left V 5 bases short and J 4 bases short, with 9 bases between. Germline CDR1 reads MNHEY; CDR2 reads SMNVEV (reference sequence).

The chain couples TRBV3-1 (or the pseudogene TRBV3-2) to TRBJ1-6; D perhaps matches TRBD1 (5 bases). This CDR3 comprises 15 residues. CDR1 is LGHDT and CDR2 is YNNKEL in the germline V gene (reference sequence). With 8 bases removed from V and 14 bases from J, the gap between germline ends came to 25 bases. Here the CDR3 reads CASSITFAQGSTLHF. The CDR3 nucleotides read TGTGCCAGCTCCATTACTTTCGCCCAGGGAAGCACCCTCCACTTT.

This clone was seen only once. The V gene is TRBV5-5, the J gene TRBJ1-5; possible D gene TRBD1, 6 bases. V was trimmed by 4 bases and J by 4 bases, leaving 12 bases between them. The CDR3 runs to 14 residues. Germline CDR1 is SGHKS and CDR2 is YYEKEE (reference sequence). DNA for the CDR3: TGTGCCAGCAGCCCCGACAGGAGGAATCAGCCCCAGCATTTT. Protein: CASSPDRRNQPQHF.

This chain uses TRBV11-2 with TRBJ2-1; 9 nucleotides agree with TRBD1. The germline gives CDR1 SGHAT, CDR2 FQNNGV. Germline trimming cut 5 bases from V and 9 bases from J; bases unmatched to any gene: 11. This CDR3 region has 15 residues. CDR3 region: CASSPGQGRLREQFF. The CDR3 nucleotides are TGTGCCAGCAGCCCGGGACAGGGACGGTTGCGTGAGCAGTTCTTC.

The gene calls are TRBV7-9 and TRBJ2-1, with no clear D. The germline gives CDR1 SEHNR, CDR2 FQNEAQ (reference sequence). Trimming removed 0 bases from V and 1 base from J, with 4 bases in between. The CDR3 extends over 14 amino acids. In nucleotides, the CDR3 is TGTGCCAGCAGCTTAGCGGCGTCCTACAATGAGCAGTTCTTC. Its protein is CASSLAASYNEQFF.

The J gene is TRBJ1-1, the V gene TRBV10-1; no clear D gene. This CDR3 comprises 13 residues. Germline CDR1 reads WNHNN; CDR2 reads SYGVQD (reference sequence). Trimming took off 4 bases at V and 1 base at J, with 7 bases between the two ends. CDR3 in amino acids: CASSGQRNTEAFF. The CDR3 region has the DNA TGCGCCAGCAGTGGGCAGCGGAACACTGAAGCTTTCTTT.

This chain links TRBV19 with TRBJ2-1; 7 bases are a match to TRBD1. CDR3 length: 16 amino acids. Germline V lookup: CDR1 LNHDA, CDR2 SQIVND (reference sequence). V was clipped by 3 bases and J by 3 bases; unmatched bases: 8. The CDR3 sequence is CASSIYTGASYNEQFF. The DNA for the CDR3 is TGTGCCAGTAGTATTTATACAGGGGCCAGCTACAATGAGCAGTTCTTC. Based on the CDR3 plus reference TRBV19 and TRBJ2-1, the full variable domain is DGGITQSPKYLFRKEGQNVTLSCEQNLNHDAMYWYRQDPGQGLRLIYYSQIVNDFQKGDIAEGYSVSREKKESFPLTVTSAQKNPTAFYLCASSIYTGASYNEQFFGPGTRLTVL.

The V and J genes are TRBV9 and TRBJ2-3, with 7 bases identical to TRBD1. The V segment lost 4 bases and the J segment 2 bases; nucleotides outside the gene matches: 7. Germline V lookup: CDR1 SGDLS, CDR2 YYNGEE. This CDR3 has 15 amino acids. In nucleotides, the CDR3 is TGTGCCAGCAGCCTCGTAGGGGGCTCCACAGATACGCAGTATTTT. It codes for CASSLVGGSTDTQYF.

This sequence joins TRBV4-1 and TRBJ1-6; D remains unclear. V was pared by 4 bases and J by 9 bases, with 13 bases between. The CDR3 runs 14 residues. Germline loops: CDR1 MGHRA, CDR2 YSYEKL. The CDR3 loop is CASSPRSSSSPLHF. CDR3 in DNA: TGCGCCAGCAGCCCCCGTTCCTCCTCTTCACCCCTCCACTTT.

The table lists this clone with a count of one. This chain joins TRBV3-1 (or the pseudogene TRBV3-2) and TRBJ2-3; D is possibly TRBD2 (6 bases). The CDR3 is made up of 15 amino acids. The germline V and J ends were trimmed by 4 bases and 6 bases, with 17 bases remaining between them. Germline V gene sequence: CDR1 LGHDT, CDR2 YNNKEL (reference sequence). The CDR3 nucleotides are TGTGCCAGCAGCCGGGGTCGCGGGGCTGGGGATACGCAGTATTTT. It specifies CASSRGRGAGDTQYF.

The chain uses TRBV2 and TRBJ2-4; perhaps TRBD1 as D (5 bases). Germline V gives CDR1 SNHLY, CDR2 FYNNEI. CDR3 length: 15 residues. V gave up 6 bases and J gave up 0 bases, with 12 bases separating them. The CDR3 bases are TGTGCCAGCAGAAGAGACAGTTTAGCCAAAAACATTCAGTACTTC. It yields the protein CASRRDSLAKNIQYF. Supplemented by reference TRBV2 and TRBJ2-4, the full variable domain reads EPEVTQTPSHQVTQMGQEVILRCVPISNHLYFYWYRQILGQKVEFLVSFYNNEISEKSEIFDDQFSVERPDGSNFTLKIRSTKLEDSAMYFCASRRDSLAKNIQYFGAGTRLSVL.

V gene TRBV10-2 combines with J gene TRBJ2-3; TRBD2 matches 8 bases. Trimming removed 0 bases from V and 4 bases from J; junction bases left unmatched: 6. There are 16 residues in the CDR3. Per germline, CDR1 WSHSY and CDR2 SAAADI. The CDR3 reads CASSESGRGGPDTQYF. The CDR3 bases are TGCGCCAGCAGTGAGTCGGGTCGGGGGGGCCCAGATACGCAGTATTTT.

CDR3 residues: CASSLQATSTDTQYF. CDR3 coding DNA: TGCGCCAGCAGCTTACAAGCGACTAGCACAGATACGCAGTATTTT. This chain connects TRBV5-1 to TRBJ2-3; D remains ambiguous. Germline lookup yields CDR1 SGHRS and CDR2 YFSETQ. V was trimmed by 2 bases and J by 0 bases, leaving 10 bases between them. CDR3 size: 15 residues.

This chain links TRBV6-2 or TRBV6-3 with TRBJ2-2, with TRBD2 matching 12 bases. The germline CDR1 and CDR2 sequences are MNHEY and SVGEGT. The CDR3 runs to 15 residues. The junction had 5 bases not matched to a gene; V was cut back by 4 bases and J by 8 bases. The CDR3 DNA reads TGTGCCAGCAGTTCCGGACTAGCGGGACGGGGGGAGCTGTTTTTT. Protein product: CASSSGLAGRGELFF.

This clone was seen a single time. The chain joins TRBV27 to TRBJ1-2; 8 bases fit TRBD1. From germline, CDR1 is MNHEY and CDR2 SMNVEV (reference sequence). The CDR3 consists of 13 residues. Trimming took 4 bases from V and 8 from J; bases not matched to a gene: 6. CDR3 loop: CASSSPPGGGYTF. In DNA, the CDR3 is TGTGCCAGCAGTTCACCGCCAGGGGGCGGCTACACCTTC.

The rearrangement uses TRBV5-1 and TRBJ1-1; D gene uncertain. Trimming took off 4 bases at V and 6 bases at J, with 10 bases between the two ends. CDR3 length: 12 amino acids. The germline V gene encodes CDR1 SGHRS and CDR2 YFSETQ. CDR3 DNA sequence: TGCGCCAGCAGCGATTCCGGGCCTGAAGCTTTCTTT. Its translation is CASSDSGPEAFF.

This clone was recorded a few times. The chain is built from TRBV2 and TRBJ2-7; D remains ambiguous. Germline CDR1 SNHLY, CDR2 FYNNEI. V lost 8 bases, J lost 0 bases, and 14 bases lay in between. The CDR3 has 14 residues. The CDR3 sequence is CASLRASNSYEQYF. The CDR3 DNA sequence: TGTGCCAGCCTTAGGGCCTCTAACTCCTACGAGCAGTACTTC.

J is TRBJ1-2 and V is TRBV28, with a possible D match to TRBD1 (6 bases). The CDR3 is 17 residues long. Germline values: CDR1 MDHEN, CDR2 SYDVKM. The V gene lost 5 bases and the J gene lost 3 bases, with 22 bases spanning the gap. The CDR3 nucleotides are TGTGCCAGCAGTGCTGGAAGAGGACAGAGACAAGACTATGGCTACACCTTC. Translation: CASSAGRGQRQDYGYTF.

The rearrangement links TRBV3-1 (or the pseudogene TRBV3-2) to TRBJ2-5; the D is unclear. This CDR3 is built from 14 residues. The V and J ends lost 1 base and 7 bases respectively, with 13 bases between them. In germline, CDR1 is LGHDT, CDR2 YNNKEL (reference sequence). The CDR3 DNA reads TGTGCCAGCAGCCAAGTCCCGACCTCGGGGACCCAGTACTTC. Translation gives CASSQVPTSGTQYF.

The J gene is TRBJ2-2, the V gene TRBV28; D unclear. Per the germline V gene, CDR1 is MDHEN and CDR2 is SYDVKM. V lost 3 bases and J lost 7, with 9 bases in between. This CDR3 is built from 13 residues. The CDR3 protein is CASSFGLRGELFF. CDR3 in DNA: TGTGCCAGCAGTTTTGGGCTCCGCGGGGAGCTGTTTTTT.

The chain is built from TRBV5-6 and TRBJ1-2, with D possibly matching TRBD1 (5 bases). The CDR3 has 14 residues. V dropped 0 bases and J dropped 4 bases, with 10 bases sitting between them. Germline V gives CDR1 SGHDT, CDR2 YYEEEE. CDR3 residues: CASSLGQGGYGYTF. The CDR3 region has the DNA TGTGCCAGCAGCTTGGGGCAGGGAGGCTATGGCTACACCTTC.

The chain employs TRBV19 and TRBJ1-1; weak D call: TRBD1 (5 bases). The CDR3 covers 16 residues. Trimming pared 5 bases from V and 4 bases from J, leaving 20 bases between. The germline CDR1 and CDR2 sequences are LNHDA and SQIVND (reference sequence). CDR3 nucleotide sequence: TGTGCCAGTAGTCGACCATCCGGGGCCCAGGCCACTGAAGCTTTCTTT. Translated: CASSRPSGAQATEAFF.

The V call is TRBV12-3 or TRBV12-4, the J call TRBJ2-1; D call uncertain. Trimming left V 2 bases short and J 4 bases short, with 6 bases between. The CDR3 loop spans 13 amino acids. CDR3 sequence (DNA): TGTGCCAGCAGTTTAAATCAGTACAATGAGCAGTTCTTC. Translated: CASSLNQYNEQFF.

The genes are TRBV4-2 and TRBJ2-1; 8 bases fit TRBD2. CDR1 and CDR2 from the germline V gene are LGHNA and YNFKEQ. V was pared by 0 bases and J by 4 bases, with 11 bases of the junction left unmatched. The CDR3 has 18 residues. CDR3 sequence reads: CASSQETLAAQGYNEQFF. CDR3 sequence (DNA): TGTGCCAGCAGCCAAGAGACACTAGCGGCACAAGGGTACAATGAGCAGTTCTTC.

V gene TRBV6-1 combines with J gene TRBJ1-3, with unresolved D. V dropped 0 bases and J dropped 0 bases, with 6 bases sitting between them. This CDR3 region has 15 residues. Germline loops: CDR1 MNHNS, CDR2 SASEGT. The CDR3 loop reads CASSEATISGNTIYF. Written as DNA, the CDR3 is TGTGCCAGCAGTGAAGCCACCATCTCTGGAAACACCATATATTTT.

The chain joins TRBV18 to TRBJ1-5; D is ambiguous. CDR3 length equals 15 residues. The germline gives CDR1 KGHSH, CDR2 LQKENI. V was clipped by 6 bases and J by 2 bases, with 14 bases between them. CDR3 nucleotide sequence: TGTGCCAGCTCTTCGTCCGGGGATGGCAATCAGCCCCAGCATTTT. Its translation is CASSSSGDGNQPQHF.

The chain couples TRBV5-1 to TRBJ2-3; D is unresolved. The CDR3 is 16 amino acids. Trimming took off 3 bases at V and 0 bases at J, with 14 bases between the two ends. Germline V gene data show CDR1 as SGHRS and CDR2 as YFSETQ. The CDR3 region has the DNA TGCGCCAGCAGCTCCCTTGGGTTAGCTAGCACAGATACGCAGTATTTT. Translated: CASSSLGLASTDTQYF.

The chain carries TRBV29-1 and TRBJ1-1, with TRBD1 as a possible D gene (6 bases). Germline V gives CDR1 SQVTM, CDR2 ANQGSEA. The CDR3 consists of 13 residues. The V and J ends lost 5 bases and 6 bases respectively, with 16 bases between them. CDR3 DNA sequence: TGCAGCGTTCGTTCTGGGGGGCAAGCTGAAGCTTTCTTT. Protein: CSVRSGGQAEAFF.

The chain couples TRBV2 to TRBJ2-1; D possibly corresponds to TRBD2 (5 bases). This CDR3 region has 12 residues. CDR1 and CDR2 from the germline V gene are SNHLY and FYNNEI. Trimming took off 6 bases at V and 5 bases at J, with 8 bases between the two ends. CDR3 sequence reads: CASRRDDNEQFF. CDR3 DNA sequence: TGTGCCAGCAGGAGGGATGACAATGAGCAGTTCTTC.

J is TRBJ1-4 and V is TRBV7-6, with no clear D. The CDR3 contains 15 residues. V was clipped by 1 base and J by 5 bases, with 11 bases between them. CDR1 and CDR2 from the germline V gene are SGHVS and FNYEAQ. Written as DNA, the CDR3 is TGTGCCAGCAGCTTAGGTCAGCACTTAAATGAAAAACTGTTTTTT. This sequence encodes CASSLGQHLNEKLFF. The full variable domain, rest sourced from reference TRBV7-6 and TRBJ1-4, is GAGVSQSPRYKVTKRGQDVALRCDPISGHVSLYWYRQALGQGPEFLTYFNYEAQQDKSGLPNDRFSAERPEGSISTLTIQRTEQRDSAMYRCASSLGQHLNEKLFFGSGTQLSVL.

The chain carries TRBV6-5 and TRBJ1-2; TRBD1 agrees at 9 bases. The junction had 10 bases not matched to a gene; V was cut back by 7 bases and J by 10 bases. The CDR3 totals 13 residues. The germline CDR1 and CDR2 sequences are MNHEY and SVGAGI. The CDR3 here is CASKPGQGPDYTF. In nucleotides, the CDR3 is TGTGCCAGCAAGCCGGGACAGGGCCCTGACTACACCTTC.

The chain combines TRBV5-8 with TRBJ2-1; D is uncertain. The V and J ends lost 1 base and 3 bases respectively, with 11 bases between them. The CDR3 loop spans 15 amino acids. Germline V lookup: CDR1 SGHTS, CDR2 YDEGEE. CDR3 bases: TGTGCCAGCAGCTTGTCGAGGATCAGCTACAATGAGCAGTTCTTC. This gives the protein CASSLSRISYNEQFF.